This T cell receptor (beta chain) was found in a study of vaccination and CD4 T cells after COVID-19. Study-level background: The peptides that stimulated the cells were overlapping spike peptides from SARS-CoV-2, HCoV-NL63, HCoV-OC43 and HCoV-229E. In the control cultures, a CEFX pool, an HIV-1 Nef pool, or no peptide was supplied. Study-level findings and limits: In convalescent patients, a median about 89% of reactive clones appeared only post-vaccination.

The CDR3 totals 13 residues. The V segment lost 6 bases and the J segment 5 bases; nucleotides outside the gene matches: 7. Germline V lookup: CDR1 LNHDA, CDR2 SQIVND (reference sequence). The Oncomine TCR Beta short-read assay sequenced DNA from cultured CD4+ T cells. One entry per CDR3 protein results from TCRdb running MiXCR on the PCR reads. The sample lists 15,000 to 20,000 distinct CDR3 sequences, around 47% occurring once. The treatment here: approximately nine-day PBMC culture with coronavirus spike peptide pools or control peptides (ViraFEST assay). ViraFEST sequenced TCRs after peptide-pool expansion of antigen-specific T cells. This clonotype was observed a handful of times. What it binds is not known.

This chain links TRBV19 with TRBJ2-7, with 7 bases lining up with TRBD2. The sample consisted of CD4+ T cells from blood, cultured in vitro. The TCR sequence derives from a human donor who had recovered from COVID-19. CDR3 loop: CASRAGIYDEQYF. DNA of the CDR3: TGTGCCAGTAGAGCGGGAATTTATGACGAGCAGTACTTC.